This is a list of T cell receptor beta chains from one sample in a study of blood T cell repertoires in COVID-19. Profiled with immunoSEQ multiplex PCR; TCRdb holds only in-frame clones, not every one. Here the sample spans roughly 180,000 clones, roughly 79% being singletons. Sequences were obtained from peripheral blood. Receptors were obtained from a woman aged 40 to 50 with COVID-19, enrolled during active disease. Each CDR3 is given with its conserved first and last residue. Each record gives: clone size, D gene, V gene, J gene, CDR3 protein, CDR3 DNA. D genes are given only for firm matches. Size is omitted from some rows. Given values are once, few, many or a class for expanded clones.

many,TRBD1,TRBV4-1,TRBJ2-2,CASSQITGGTNTGELFF,TGCGCCAGCAGCCAAATAACAGGGGGAACGAACACCGGGGAGCTGTTTTTT
NA,NA,TRBV7-2,TRBJ2-2,CASSADGVGTGELFF,TGTGCCAGCAGCGCAGACGGGGTAGGCACCGGGGAGCTGTTTTTT
once,TRBD2,TRBV27,TRBJ2-1,CASTRTSGERVEQFF,TGTGCCAGCACCCGGACTAGCGGGGAAAGGGTTGAGCAGTTCTTC
NA,TRBD1,TRBV14,TRBJ2-7,CASSQWTGGYEQYF,TGTGCCAGCAGCCAATGGACAGGGGGGTACGAGCAGTACTTC
NA,TRBD2,TRBV7-8,TRBJ2-2,CASSLHLAGRELFF,TGTGCCAGCAGCTTACACCTAGCGGGAAGGGAGCTGTTTTTT
once,NA,TRBV6-1,TRBJ2-5,CASSEFTQRAETQYF,TGTGCCAGCAGTGAATTTACACAGCGGGCGGAGACCCAGTACTTC
NA,NA,TRBV3-1/TRBV3-2,TRBJ2-7,CASSQDLGQLREQYF,TGTGCCAGCAGCCAAGATCTGGGCCAGCTCAGGGAGCAGTACTTC
NA,TRBD2,TRBV19,TRBJ2-7,CASSPWGTSGSTEQYF,TGTGCCAGTAGTCCCTGGGGGACTAGCGGGAGTACCGAGCAGTACTTC
NA,TRBD1,TRBV19,TRBJ2-1,CASRTGTGIGEQFF,TGTGCCAGTAGGACCGGGACAGGGATTGGTGAGCAGTTCTTC
NA,TRBD1,TRBV7-9,TRBJ1-2,CASGTGEVPSDGYTF,TGTGCCAGCGGCACAGGGGAGGTACCCAGTGATGGCTACACCTTC
NA,NA,TRBV25-1,TRBJ1-2,CASSEFGSDYGYTF,TGTGCCAGCAGTGAATTCGGCAGCGACTATGGCTACACCTTC
NA,NA,TRBV5-5,TRBJ2-1,CASSLSSNEQFF,TGTGCCAGCAGCTTGTCGAGTAATGAGCAGTTCTTC
NA,NA,TRBV3-1/TRBV3-2,TRBJ1-6,CASSTSQGGNSPLHF,TGTGCCAGCAGCACGTCACAGGGCGGTAATTCACCCCTCCACTTT
once,TRBD1,TRBV19,TRBJ1-1,CASSNQGVLNTEAFF,TGTGCCAGTAGTAACCAGGGGGTTCTGAACACTGAAGCTTTCTTT
NA,TRBD2,TRBV10-2,TRBJ2-1,CATGGGLKYNEQFF,TGCGCCACCGGGGGGGGCCTCAAATACAATGAGCAGTTCTTC
NA,NA,TRBV11-2,TRBJ2-7,CASSLRREFSYEQYF,TGTGCCAGCAGCTTACGGCGGGAATTCTCCTACGAGCAGTACTTC
NA,TRBD1,TRBV12-5,TRBJ1-1,CASGLGQGNGAFF,TGTGCTAGTGGTTTGGGACAGGGAAACGGAGCTTTCTTT
NA,TRBD2,TRBV28,TRBJ2-5,CASASLGLAGGSETQYF,TGTGCCAGCGCCAGCTTGGGACTAGCGGGAGGGTCGGAGACCCAGTACTTC
NA,NA,TRBV10-3,TRBJ2-1,CAISDYTEDEQFF,TGTGCCATCAGTGATTATACAGAAGATGAGCAGTTCTTC
NA,NA,TRBV4-2,TRBJ2-5,CASSPQGKTQYF,TGTGCCAGCAGCCCCCAGGGGAAGACCCAGTACTTC
NA,NA,TRBV5-4,TRBJ2-7,CASSPGAEPYEQYF,TGTGCCAGCAGCCCTGGAGCGGAACCCTACGAGCAGTACTTC
NA,NA,TRBV30,TRBJ2-2,CAWSVAGARVTGELFF,TGTGCCTGGAGTGTGGCAGGGGCGAGAGTCACCGGGGAGCTGTTTTTT
NA,NA,TRBV29-1,TRBJ2-7,CSVGGARGNYEQYF,TGCAGCGTTGGGGGCGCGAGGGGGAACTACGAGCAGTACTTC
NA,NA,TRBV11-2,TRBJ1-6,CASSLWPESPLHF,TGTGCCAGCAGCTTATGGCCAGAATCACCCCTCCACTTT
NA,TRBD2,TRBV29-1,TRBJ2-7,CSVDSAGGPSYEQYF,TGCAGCGTTGATTCGGCGGGAGGCCCCTCCTACGAGCAGTACTTC
few,NA,TRBV5-5,TRBJ2-2,CASSLDPAGELFF,TGTGCCAGCAGCTTGGATCCCGCCGGGGAGCTGTTTTTT
NA,TRBD1,TRBV6-1,TRBJ1-2,CASSERGQGLYYGYTF,TGTGCCAGCAGTGAGCGGGGACAGGGTCTCTACTATGGCTACACCTTC
once,NA,TRBV7-5,TRBJ1-2,CVRSLRRKMDGYTF,TGTGTCAGAAGCTTAAGGAGGAAGATGGATGGCTACACCTTC
NA,NA,TRBV5-6,TRBJ2-7,CASSAGLYEQYF,TGTGCCAGCAGCGCCGGACTATACGAGCAGTACTTC
NA,NA,TRBV28,TRBJ2-3,CASSFTSLQYF,TGTGCCAGCAGTTTTACTTCCCTGCAGTATTTT
few,NA,TRBV7-6,TRBJ1-3,CASSLARGNTIYF,TGTGCCAGCAGCTTAGCTCGTGGAAACACCATATATTTT
NA,NA,TRBV7-3,TRBJ2-2,CASSSGAGTGELFF,TGTGCCAGCAGCTCGGGTGCCGGCACCGGGGAGCTGTTTTTT
few,TRBD1,TRBV6-5,TRBJ2-7,CASRDPGTGSHEQYF,TGTGCCAGCAGGGACCCCGGGACAGGGTCCCACGAGCAGTACTTC